The T cell receptor (beta chain) described here comes from a study of blood T cell repertoires in COVID-19. The wider study: Some COVID-19 samples were acute and others convalescent; all came from the United States, Italy and Spain. T cells, B-cell-depleted T cells, or PBMCs supplied cDNA or gDNA.

By frequency in the sample, this clone is medium-sized. Other DNA sequences in the same sample also yield this CDR3. Original processing methods: Estimates of nucleated cell counts were drawn from the amplification of reference gene primers. Assay: immunoSEQ multiplex PCR; the TCRdb copy retains only in-frame clones and omits some. D and trimming come from the DNA, and the V and J calls and clone size come from that table. The data show about 64,000 clones, roughly four fifths seen once. Material for sequencing was peripheral blood. The sequence was obtained from a human donor in a cohort sampled during active COVID-19.

The CDR3 DNA is TGTGCCAGCAGTCCCCGGCGGGGGGGCCCGAACACCGGGGAGCTGTTTTTT. Protein product: CASSPRRGGPNTGELFF. The J gene is TRBJ2-2, the V gene TRBV7-9; 9 nucleotides line up with TRBD2. V lost 6 bases and J lost 0; bases outside the gene matches: 8. The CDR3 is 17 residues long. From germline, CDR1 is SEHNR and CDR2 FQNEAQ (reference sequence).